This T cell receptor (beta chain) was retrieved from a study of T cells in Graves' hyperthyroidism and ophthalmopathy. This clonotype came up many times. Germline V gene data show CDR1 as DFQATT and CDR2 as SNEGSKA (reference sequence). The CDR3 is 14 amino acids. The V end lost 1 base, the J end lost 5 bases, and 14 bases lay between the germline ends. What was amplified from RNA transcripts were TCR beta CDR3 regions. Primed by the HTBI set, a first-round RT-PCR was run on the TCR CDR3. Using its own MiXCR run on the multiplex PCR reads, TCRdb lists one record per CDR3 protein. The table shows 500,000 to 650,000 distinct CDR3 sequences, with roughly 17% occurring only once.

The sample taken for sequencing was blood. V is TRBV20-1 and J is TRBJ1-1; TRBD1 is a possible D gene (5 bases). This clonotype originated in a woman between 18 and 29 years old with Graves' ophthalmopathy. DNA for the CDR3: TGCAGTGCTAGAGTTTTCGGGGGGAGAACTGAAGCTTTCTTT. This sequence encodes CSARVFGGRTEAFF.